These 28 T cell receptor beta chains came from one sample sequenced in a study of tumor-infiltrating lymphocytes in localized non-small cell lung cancer. TCRdb's copy holds only in-frame clones and misses some; the assay was immunoSEQ multiplex PCR. The top ten clones hold roughly 8.7% of a sample with about 12,000 clones, over 75% of them seen once. The sample was lung tumor tissue. These receptor sequences come from a human donor with non-small cell lung cancer.

This clone was seen more than once but under ten times. The chain is built from TRBV11-2 and TRBJ2-7, with 13 bases matching TRBD2. Germline V lookup: CDR1 SGHAT, CDR2 FQNNGV. This CDR3 contains 14 residues. J lost 4 bases, V lost 5 bases, and 2 bases had no gene match. In nucleotides, the CDR3 is TGTGCCAGCAGCCAGGGACTAGCGGGGTACGAGCAGTACTTC. Translating gives CASSQGLAGYEQYF.

The J gene is TRBJ2-5, the V gene TRBV5-6; possible D gene TRBD1, 5 bases. Trimming took off 0 bases at V and 5 bases at J, with 17 bases between the two ends. CDR1 SGHDT and CDR2 YYEEEE come from the germline V gene. The CDR3 spans 16 residues. The CDR3 nucleotides read TGTGCCAGCAGCTTGGAATCCCGACAGTTGTCCGAGACCCAGTACTTC. Translation: CASSLESRQLSETQYF.

V and J are TRBV5-6 and TRBJ2-7; tentative D call: TRBD1 (6 bases). Germline V CDR1 and CDR2: SGHDT, YYEEEE. The CDR3 runs 13 residues. V lost 4 bases, J lost 7 bases, and 15 bases lay in between. CDR3 nucleotide sequence: TGTGCCAGCAGCACCGTTGCAGGGGAAGAGCAGTACTTC. Its protein is CASSTVAGEEQYF.

The chain links TRBV9 to TRBJ2-3; D unclear. The CDR3 totals 13 residues. Trimming shortened V by 0 bases and J by 4 bases, and 6 bases separated the two germline ends. CDR1 is SGDLS and CDR2 is YYNGEE in the germline V gene. The DNA of the CDR3 is TGTGCCAGCAGCGTAGAACGGGCAGATACGCAGTATTTT. This translates into CASSVERADTQYF.

V gene TRBV11-1 combines with J gene TRBJ2-7; weak D call: TRBD2 (5 bases). Trimming took off 1 base at V and 4 bases at J, with 11 bases between the two ends. The CDR3 runs 14 residues. CDR1 is SGHAT, CDR2 FQDESV, per germline (reference sequence). CDR3 protein: CASSLVPGNYEQYF. CDR3 DNA: TGTGCCAGCAGCTTAGTTCCGGGAAATTACGAGCAGTACTTC.

This clone was counted a few times. The rearrangement joins TRBV5-6 to TRBJ1-3; TRBD1 aligns across 8 bases. This CDR3 is built from 15 residues. With 3 bases clipped from V and 0 bases from J, the junction kept 2 bases outside the gene matches. Germline V gene data show CDR1 as SGHDT and CDR2 as YYEEEE. The CDR3 reads CASSWDRSSGNTIYF. The CDR3, as DNA: TGTGCCAGCAGCTGGGACAGGTCCTCTGGAAACACCATATATTTT.

There are a few counts of this clone. The J gene is TRBJ2-7, the V gene TRBV27; 9 bases fit TRBD2. Germline-derived CDR1 and CDR2 are MNHEY and SMNVEV (reference sequence). V gave up 3 bases and J gave up 6 bases; unmatched junction bases: 3. CDR3 length: 13 amino acids. CDR3 DNA sequence: TGTGCCAGCAGTTTGGGACTAGCATTCGAGCAGTACTTC. It translates to CASSLGLAFEQYF.

The V and J genes are TRBV4-2 and TRBJ1-4; 8 bases are a match to TRBD1. Per germline, CDR1 LGHNA and CDR2 YNFKEQ. V lost 0 bases, J lost 1 base, and 13 bases stayed unmatched. CDR3 size: 20 residues. Written as DNA, the CDR3 is TGTGCCAGCAGCCAAGACCCGGCCTCGCGACAGGGGCGAACTAATGAAAAACTGTTTTTT. It encodes CASSQDPASRQGRTNEKLFF.

This clone was recorded only once. V and J are TRBV2 and TRBJ2-4, with TRBD2 as a possible D gene (6 bases). The V gene lost 9 bases and the J gene lost 8 bases, with 14 bases spanning the gap. The CDR3 extends over 12 amino acids. The germline V gene encodes CDR1 SNHLY and CDR2 FYNNEI. CDR3 sequence (DNA): TGTGCCAGTCGGGAGAGGGGATACATTCAGTACTTC. It yields the protein CASRERGYIQYF.

The chain has TRBV5-6 and TRBJ2-1; 9 nucleotides line up with TRBD1. From germline, CDR1 is SGHDT and CDR2 YYEEEE. With V trimmed by 4 bases and J by 9 bases, 8 bases remained unmatched. CDR3 size: 14 residues. CDR3 region: CASSTGTGNSEQFF. CDR3 nucleotide sequence: TGTGCCAGCAGCACCGGGACAGGGAACAGTGAGCAGTTCTTC.

The chain combines TRBV19 with TRBJ1-1; possibly TRBD1 for D (5 bases). The CDR3 length is 14 residues. Germline V gene data show CDR1 as LNHDA and CDR2 as SQIVND (reference sequence). V gave up 3 bases and J gave up 5 bases, with 13 bases separating them. The CDR3 loop reads CASSIPTGWTEAFF. CDR3 nucleotides: TGTGCCAGTAGTATCCCCACAGGATGGACTGAAGCTTTCTTT.

This chain joins TRBV2 and TRBJ1-2; no clear D. The germline CDR1 and CDR2 sequences are SNHLY and FYNNEI. V lost 5 bases to trimming and J lost 9 bases, with 16 bases between them. This CDR3 contains 13 residues. The CDR3 loop is CASSKTSSSSYTF. The CDR3 DNA is TGTGCCAGCAGTAAGACCTCCAGCTCGAGCTACACCTTC.

The V gene is TRBV18, the J gene TRBJ1-2; the D gene is possibly TRBD1 (5 bases). Germline values: CDR1 KGHSH, CDR2 LQKENI. Trimming cost V 0 bases and J 6 bases, with 14 bases left between them. This CDR3 is 15 amino acids long. The CDR3 DNA reads TGTGCCAGCTCACCACCCCCGGGACGCAAAGATGGCTACACCTTC. This sequence encodes CASSPPPGRKDGYTF.

This clone was picked up a small number of times. The chain couples TRBV29-1 to TRBJ2-7; 8 positions match TRBD2. Germline V lookup: CDR1 SQVTM, CDR2 ANQGSEA. The CDR3 consists of 12 residues. J was trimmed by 3 bases and V by 4 bases; bases with no gene match: 2. This chain's CDR3 is CSVVAGFYEQYF. The DNA of the CDR3 is TGCAGCGTTGTAGCGGGGTTCTACGAGCAGTACTTC.

The chain carries TRBV5-1 and TRBJ2-7, with 15 bases fitting TRBD2. The V gene's germline CDR1 is SGHRS and CDR2 YFSETQ. The CDR3 contains 16 residues. The V segment lost 5 bases and the J segment 4 bases; nucleotides outside the gene matches: 7. The CDR3 nucleotides are TGCGCCAGCAGAACCGGGACTAGCGGGAGGAGGTACGAGCAGTACTTC. Translation: CASRTGTSGRRYEQYF.

The chain recombines TRBV7-3 with TRBJ2-7; a possible D gene is TRBD1 (6 bases). CDR1 and CDR2 from the germline V gene are SGHTA and FQGTGA. V was cut by 5 bases and J by 7 bases, with 18 bases left in between. CDR3 size: 14 residues. The chain's CDR3 is CASSRQQGTGEQYF. CDR3 sequence (DNA): TGTGCCAGCAGCCGCCAACAGGGAACGGGGGAGCAGTACTTC.

The chain is built from TRBV6-1 and TRBJ2-1; 8 nucleotides match TRBD1. Germline trimming cut 1 base from V and 3 bases from J; bases unmatched to any gene: 8. The CDR3 is 17 residues long. The germline V gene encodes CDR1 MNHNS and CDR2 SASEGT. The CDR3 loop reads CASSEEPDRAVYNEQFF. CDR3 coding DNA: TGTGCCAGCAGTGAAGAGCCGGACAGGGCGGTCTACAATGAGCAGTTCTTC.

V usage is TRBV5-5 and J usage is TRBJ1-1, with D possibly matching TRBD1 (6 bases). The CDR3 spans 16 residues. Germline V gene data show CDR1 as SGHKS and CDR2 as YYEKEE (reference sequence). Trimming removed 1 base from V and 0 bases from J, with 13 bases in between. The CDR3: CASSLQRRGVNTEAFF. In DNA form, the CDR3 reads TGTGCCAGCAGCTTGCAAAGGAGGGGGGTGAACACTGAAGCTTTCTTT.

The chain is built from TRBV10-3 and TRBJ2-3; D is possibly TRBD2 (5 bases). Trimming stripped 3 bases from V and 0 bases from J, with 10 bases between. CDR1 is ENHRY and CDR2 is SYGVKD in the germline V gene. This CDR3 region has 15 residues. CDR3 coding DNA: TGTGCCATCAGTGATTCCAGCGGTAGCACAGATACGCAGTATTTT. It codes for CAISDSSGSTDTQYF.

CDR3 sequence reads: CASKGQSQGGELFF. Written as DNA, the CDR3 is TGTGCCAGCAAGGGACAGAGTCAAGGCGGGGAGCTGTTTTTT. This chain connects TRBV4-2 to TRBJ2-2, with TRBD1 identical over 7 bases. The CDR3 consists of 14 residues. Germline V gene sequence: CDR1 LGHNA, CDR2 YNFKEQ. Trimming cost V 7 bases and J 7 bases; bases outside gene matches: 9.

The chain is built from TRBV28 and TRBJ2-1; 11 bases line up with TRBD2. CDR3 size: 15 residues. Germline V CDR1 and CDR2: MDHEN, SYDVKM. The V and J ends lost 5 bases and 9 bases, in that order; junction bases with no gene match: 9. The DNA for the CDR3 is TGTGCCAGCAGTGCCCTTAGCGGGAGGGCCGTTGAGCAGTTCTTC. Residues: CASSALSGRAVEQFF.

The chain is built from TRBV19 and TRBJ2-6, with 7 bases fitting TRBD1. The length of the CDR3 is 16 residues. V shed 1 base, J shed 2 bases, and the junction held 2 bases outside the gene matches. Germline assignment: CDR1 LNHDA and CDR2 SQIVND (reference sequence). This CDR3 reads CASSIAGTAGANVLTF. The CDR3 DNA follows: TGTGCCAGTAGTATAGCGGGGACAGCTGGGGCCAACGTCCTGACTTTC. Supplemented by reference TRBV19 and TRBJ2-6, the full variable domain reads DGGITQSPKYLFRKEGQNVTLSCEQNLNHDAMYWYRQDPGQGLRLIYYSQIVNDFQKGDIAEGYSVSREKKESFPLTVTSAQKNPTAFYLCASSIAGTAGANVLTFGAGSRLTVL.

The chain recombines TRBV10-2 with TRBJ2-1; TRBD2 matches 9 bases. The CDR3 loop spans 16 amino acids. Per germline, CDR1 WSHSY and CDR2 SAAADI. The ends lost 0 bases at V and 4 bases at J; junction bases unmatched: 4. The CDR3 sequence: CASSESRGLAYNEQFF. CDR3 in DNA: TGCGCCAGCAGTGAGTCCAGGGGACTAGCTTACAATGAGCAGTTCTTC.

The chain recombines TRBV6-1 with TRBJ1-5; D perhaps matches TRBD1 (6 bases). The V end lost 10 bases, the J end lost 3 bases, and 16 bases lay between the germline ends. CDR1 MNHNS and CDR2 SASEGT come from the germline V gene. The CDR3 covers 14 residues. For the CDR3, the DNA is TGTGCCACGCGCTCGACAGGCATCAATCAGCCCCAGCATTTT. Translation gives CATRSTGINQPQHF.

The rearrangement joins TRBV30 to TRBJ2-2; unclear D gene. The CDR3 has 12 residues. CDR1 is GTSNPN, CDR2 SVGIG, per germline (reference sequence). The V gene lost 1 base and the J gene lost 9 bases, with 9 bases spanning the gap. The CDR3 bases are TGTGCCTGGAGTGACCAGGTCTGGGAGCTGTTTTTT. This gives the protein CAWSDQVWELFF. Using reference TRBV30 and TRBJ2-2 for the parts outside the CDR3, the full variable domain is SQTIHQWPATLVQPVGSPLSLECTVEGTSNPNLYWYRQAAGRGLQLLFYSVGIGQISSEVPQNLSASRPQDRQFILSSKKLLLSDSGFYLCAWSDQVWELFFGEGSRLTVL.

The chain couples TRBV2 to TRBJ2-7; D ambiguous. The germline V gene has CDR1 SNHLY and CDR2 FYNNEI. The V gene lost 6 bases and the J gene lost 12 bases, with 18 bases spanning the gap. The CDR3 is 12 amino acids. CDR3 region: CASSLQDPFRYF. The CDR3 nucleotides are TGTGCCAGCAGCCTCCAGGACCCCTTCCGGTACTTC.

The CDR3, as DNA: TGTGCCAGCAGCCTACGAGACAGGGCGGAAAAACTGTTTTTT. Its translation is CASSLRDRAEKLFF. V and J are TRBV7-8 and TRBJ1-4; 7 bases align to TRBD1. The CDR3 is 14 residues long. Germline V gives CDR1 SGHVS, CDR2 FQNEAQ. After removal of 5 bases from V and 8 bases from J, the junction contained 8 bases not matched to a gene.

The rearrangement joins TRBV5-1 to TRBJ2-5; D is ambiguous. V was cut by 0 bases and J by 5 bases, with 5 bases left in between. The CDR3 covers 12 residues. The germline CDR1 and CDR2 sequences are SGHRS and YFSETQ. This CDR3 reads CASSLGVETQYF. In nucleotides, the CDR3 is TGCGCCAGCAGCTTGGGGGTGGAGACCCAGTACTTC.